This TCR beta chain was recovered during a study of blood T cells in healthy people across ages (dated by TCRdb to about 2015). Broadly, across the study: In model experiments, roughly one uniquely barcoded TCR beta cDNA molecule per two T cells was captured by template switching. Age-related changes in TCR beta repertoire diversity were measured in the study by deep sequencing normalized with unique cDNA molecular identifiers. Four age groups were formed from the donors: young (average approximately 15 years), middle-aged (less than 40), aged (over 55) and long-lived (around 80). Donors of different ages were randomly distributed across sequencing lanes to avoid experimental bias. Using the same blood draw, the study looked at two additional independent replicas of 1 million unique cDNA reads for two donors, one aged 18 to 30 and the other aged 80 or older.

As concerns this clonotype: It has no known antigen specificity. This may arise from a read error, as a much more abundant clone is one base away.

Donors were around 37 systemically healthy Caucasian individuals from Russia aged about 6 to 100 years. About 10 milliliters of peripheral blood were collected from each donor into EDTA-treated Vacutainer tubes. Ficoll-Paque density-gradient centrifugation was used to isolate PBMCs, with at least 6.5 million per sample. Total RNA was extracted from PBMCs with Trizol reagent, with at least 5 micrograms obtained per sample. For every donor, flow cytometry on a PBMC aliquot measured the percentage of naive CD45RAhigh/CD27high T cells. Here is what the overall study found, with its caveats: Compared with the aged group, the long-lived group had more naive CD4+ T cells, fewer expanded clones and increased TCR diversity, suggesting age selection. There was a strong correlation between observed TCR beta diversity and the percentage of naive T cells measured by flow cytometry. Donor CMV infection status was unknown, potentially confounding age-related changes in expanded clonotypes. Estimates of total diversity from one million sequenced T cells were regarded as lower bounds and underestimates. As age increased, observed TCR beta diversity per million T cells dropped in a roughly linear way, and a significant reduction was already evident by age 40. Because profiling used bulk unsorted PBMCs, naive and antigen-experienced compartments could not be compared conclusively.

Libraries were constructed by 5' RACE. The data were produced on an Illumina HiSeq 2500. A second 7 to 11 cycle PCR used a sample-barcoded 5' primer and a J-beta primer mix. A template-switch 5' adaptor carrying 12 random nucleotides introduced a unique molecular identifier onto each TCR beta cDNA molecule. At least 2.5 million CDR3-containing paired-end reads were obtained from each sample. First-strand cDNA was synthesized from all RNA with the Mint cDNA synthesis kit, primed by a TRBC-specific oligonucleotide. After uracil-DNA glycosylase treatment, a first 18-cycle PCR used universal primers M1SS and BC2_uni_R on all cDNA. The study's processing was this. For normalization, 1 million high-quality reads, each with a distinct molecular identifier, were randomly selected from each sample. Reads sharing molecular identifiers were discarded rather than binned into consensus sequences. MiTCR, with a Q25 quality threshold and the strictest error-elimination algorithm, was used for CDR3 identification, clonotype clustering and error correction. A nonparametric unseen species model using Euler transformation provided a lower-bound estimate of total TCR beta diversity. Clones were called with MiXCR by TCRdb after fastp trimmed the public reads at Q25, and only in-frame beta chains were retained. Rows merge per CDR3 protein into single entries with the most common DNA and genes. TCRdb, not the authors, supplied the V and J calls. The sample table shows about 1.4 million distinct CDR3 sequences, and around 59% are seen once. The ten largest clones add up to about 6.3% of the sample.

Relative to germline, V is missing 5 bases and J is missing 6 bases, with 8 bases of the junction outside any gene match. Inclusive of the bounding cysteine and phenylalanine, the CDR3 is 15 residues long. Only the CDR3 DNA stays, 45 bases, in frame from base 1. The germline V gene supplies CDR1 MNHEY and CDR2 SVGAGI. The sequencing input was blood. The TCR originated in a man aged 18 to 29 in good health. The chain uses TRBV6-5 and TRBJ2-1; TRBD2 aligns with 9 central bases. The sequence in DNA is TGTGCCAGCAGTCCGACTAGCGGTGACTCCAATGAGCAGTTCTTC. Its protein is CASSPTSGDSNEQFF.